This TCR beta chain was identified in a study of blood T cells in healthy people across ages. A second roughly 6 to 11 cycle PCR used barcoded and J-beta primers. Each cDNA molecule was tagged by a template-switch adaptor with 12 random nucleotides. Each CDR3 protein gets one entry after TCRdb re-called the 5' RACE reads with MiXCR. The sample has 1.5 million to 2 million distinct CDR3 sequences; 49% are singletons. Germline V gene data show CDR1 as LGHDT and CDR2 as YNNKEL (reference sequence). The V gene end was trimmed by 1 base and the J gene end by 2 bases; junction bases not matched to a gene: 5. This CDR3 spans 16 amino acids.

Sequencing was performed on blood. The rearrangement uses TRBV3-1 and TRBJ2-1; 7 positions agree with TRBD2. This clonotype was obtained from a woman between 40 and 50 years old in good health. CDR3 amino acids: CASSQAFSGAYNEQFF. The CDR3, as DNA: TGTGCCAGCAGCCAAGCATTCAGCGGGGCCTACAATGAGCAGTTCTTC.